A single count supports the clone carrying this TCR beta chain. 60 Vbeta and 13 Jbeta primers were used in PCR. The repertoire was sequenced with immunoSEQ multiplex PCR; TCRdb's copy has only in-frame clones and lacks some. This sample has more than 200,000 clones, with around 79% found just once. Germline CDR1 reads SGDLS; CDR2 reads YYNGEE. CDR3 length: 17 residues. Deletions cut 0 bases from V and 2 bases from J, with 14 bases between. These data originate in a study of cytomegalovirus exposure and HLA in healthy donors. Sequenced sample: PBMCs. The rearrangement uses TRBV9 and TRBJ1-4; tentatively, D is TRBD1 (5 bases). This sequence originates from a male donor in good health and CMV-seronegative. CDR3 DNA: TGTGCCAGCAGCGTAGATGCTGGGGCGGCCACTAATGAAAAACTGTTTTTT. Translating it yields CASSVDAGAATNEKLFF.